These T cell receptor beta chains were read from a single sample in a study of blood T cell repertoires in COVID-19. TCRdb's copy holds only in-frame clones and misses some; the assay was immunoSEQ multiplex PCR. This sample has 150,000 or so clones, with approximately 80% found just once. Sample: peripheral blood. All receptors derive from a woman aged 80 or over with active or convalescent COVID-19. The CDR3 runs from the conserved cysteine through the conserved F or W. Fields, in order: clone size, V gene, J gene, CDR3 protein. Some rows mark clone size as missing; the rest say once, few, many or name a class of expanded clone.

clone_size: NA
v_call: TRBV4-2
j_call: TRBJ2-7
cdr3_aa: CASSQAASSYEQYF

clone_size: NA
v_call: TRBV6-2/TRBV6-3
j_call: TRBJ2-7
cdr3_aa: CASSWDRTYEQYF

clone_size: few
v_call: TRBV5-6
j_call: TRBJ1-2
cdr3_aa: CASSLGGQVPGYTF

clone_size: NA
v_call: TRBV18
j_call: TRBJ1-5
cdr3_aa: CASSPQAGQPQHF

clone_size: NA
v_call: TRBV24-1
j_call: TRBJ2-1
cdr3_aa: CATSAPSGGNYNEQFF

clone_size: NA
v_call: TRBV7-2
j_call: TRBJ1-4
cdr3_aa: CASSNYQGSSNEKLFF

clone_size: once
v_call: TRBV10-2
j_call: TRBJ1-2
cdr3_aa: CASSPRDRGLSNYGYTF

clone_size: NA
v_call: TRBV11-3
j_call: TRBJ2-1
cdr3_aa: CASSSQDRYNEQFF

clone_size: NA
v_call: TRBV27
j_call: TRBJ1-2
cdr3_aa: CASSFQGALGYGYTF

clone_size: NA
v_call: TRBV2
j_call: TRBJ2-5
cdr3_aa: CASTRQGSYQETQYF

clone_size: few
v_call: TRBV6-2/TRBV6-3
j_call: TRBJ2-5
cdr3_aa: CASSLAETSPETQYF